This T cell receptor (beta chain) was observed in a study of human T cells and chemical hapten exposure (dated by TCRdb to 2020 to 2022). Turning to the overall study: For sensitization, 2% DPC in acetone was applied to an approximately 2 cm by approximately 2 cm area of upper inner arm skin. Blood samples were taken from patients before sensitization (week 0) and then at 2, 6 and about 24 weeks after DPC sensitization. Libraries were pooled for sequencing, and per-sample TCR yields varied mainly because of small differences in library volumes within the pool. Weekly therapeutic DPC doses were additionally applied to the scalp of patients throughout the roughly 25-week study period. Patch testing on the upper back used Finn chambers containing 0.01% DPC, with scoring done after 6 days according to International Contact Dermatitis Research Group standards. Peripheral blood TCR repertoire changes were tracked in vivo in alopecia patients during primary and secondary sensitization to the hapten diphenylcyclopropenone (DPC). Blood for TCR sequencing was provided by twenty-nine alopecia patients at one to four time points (pre-sensitization, 2, 6 and 24 weeks). The patient cohort, mostly female, included alopecia areata with under or over 50% scalp involvement, alopecia totalis and alopecia universalis.

Taken from cysteine to phenylalanine, the CDR3 has 14 residues. Only CDR3 DNA is held: 42 bases, read in frame from base 1. V sheds 5 bases and J sheds 5 bases, leaving 12 bases between their ends. Based on the germline V gene, the CDR1 and CDR2 sequences are MNHNS and SASEGT. This clonotype was counted many times. Its recognized antigen is unknown. No per-base quality is available; no much larger clone lies one base away. Taken with the paper, the label for time point translates to: patch test 3, about 24 weeks after DPC sensitization. Sample treatment or condition, as interpreted from the label and publication: therapeutic diphenylcyclopropenone sensitization with weekly scalp DPC. Blood at each patch-test visit was drawn before the patch test was applied. Eligible patients were aged 18 to 70, diagnosed with alopecia, deemed suitable for DPC therapy, and excluded if pregnant. Total RNA was extracted from unfractionated whole blood that had been collected in Tempus Blood RNA tubes.

Findings and caveats that apply to the study as a whole: After repeated subsampling, the strength of the expansion versus patch-test correlation and the threshold at which it became significant changed. Patch test score was positively correlated with the number of PT1 expanded TCRs, with significance at thresholds 8, 16 and 32 but not at 4. Because all patients had alopecia, a presumed autoimmune disease, the immune response of the patients might differ from that of healthy individuals. DPC sensitization did not change the number of TCRs with a frequency above 1 in 1000, and there was no evidence of changes in global repertoire structure. Significantly more large CDR3 similarity clusters were formed by expanded TCRs than by pre-sensitization or healthy control sets, consistent with antigen-driven responses.

Libraries were built with RACE. TCRdb lists the instrument as NextSeq 500. During library preparation, unique molecular identifiers were attached to individual cDNA molecules so that TCRs could be counted quantitatively and reproducibly. Each blood RNA sample was used to sequence both TCR alpha and TCR beta chains. As for the authors' bioinformatics: The median number of TCRs per sample was approximately 96,000, ranging from roughly 20,000 to 700,000. The Decombinator software suite was used to annotate the V, J and CDR3 of the TCR reads. To make PS versus PT1 abundance plots, every sample was subsampled to the same number of TCRs (28,000). TCRs were defined as expanded if absent before sensitization and observed at least eight times at the 2-week time point. The public reads were reanalyzed by TCRdb: fastp trimming at Q25, MiXCR alignment, in-frame beta chains only. When rows share a CDR3 protein, they turn into one entry using the most common DNA and genes. V and J calls and clone size were set by TCRdb, not the authors. The table for this sample lists 95,000 to 150,000 distinct CDR3 sequences; about 10% of them were counted only once. Around 2.4% of the sample goes to the ten largest clones.

This chain is built from TRBV6-1 and TRBJ2-2, with TRBD2 tentatively as D gene (5 bases match). Source: whole blood, taken in connection with sensitization to the hapten diphenylcyclopropenone (DPC). This sequence originates from a woman aged 45-65 years with alopecia areata. Some clones in this sample may be carry-over from other donors' samples. For the CDR3, the sequence is CASSLEGSTGELFF. The DNA sequence reads TGTGCCAGCAGTTTAGAGGGTTCAACCGGGGAGCTGTTTTTT.